This T cell receptor (beta chain) was recorded in a study of cytomegalovirus exposure and HLA in healthy donors. For the study at large: One earlier analysis, a look at approximately 190 million T cells, found 100 million to 130 million unique TCR beta sequences.

V was clipped by 0 bases and J by 4 bases, with 15 bases between them. The CDR3 extends over 16 amino acids. Per germline, CDR1 LGHNA and CDR2 YSLEER. The PCR was carried out with 60 Vbeta primers and 13 Jbeta primers. Generated by immunoSEQ multiplex PCR, the TCRdb table keeps only in-frame clones and is missing some. Here the sample spans 150,000 or so clones, 77% being singletons. Overall study findings and caveats: TCR beta V- and J-gene trimming was later associated with a missense DCLRE1C variant. Later analysis revealed greater clonal expansion in HLA-associated TCR beta chains than in equally common others.

As to this clone: Antigen unknown.

All donors participated as healthy donors of bone marrow. This clonotype was obtained from a woman in her twenties or thirties in good health and CMV-seronegative. Source material: PBMCs. The chain links TRBV4-3 to TRBJ1-2; D may be TRBD1 (5 bases). CDR3 protein: CASSQDSGGESYGYTF. CDR3 nucleotide sequence: TGCGCCAGCAGCCAAGATAGTGGGGGGGAATCCTATGGCTACACCTTC.